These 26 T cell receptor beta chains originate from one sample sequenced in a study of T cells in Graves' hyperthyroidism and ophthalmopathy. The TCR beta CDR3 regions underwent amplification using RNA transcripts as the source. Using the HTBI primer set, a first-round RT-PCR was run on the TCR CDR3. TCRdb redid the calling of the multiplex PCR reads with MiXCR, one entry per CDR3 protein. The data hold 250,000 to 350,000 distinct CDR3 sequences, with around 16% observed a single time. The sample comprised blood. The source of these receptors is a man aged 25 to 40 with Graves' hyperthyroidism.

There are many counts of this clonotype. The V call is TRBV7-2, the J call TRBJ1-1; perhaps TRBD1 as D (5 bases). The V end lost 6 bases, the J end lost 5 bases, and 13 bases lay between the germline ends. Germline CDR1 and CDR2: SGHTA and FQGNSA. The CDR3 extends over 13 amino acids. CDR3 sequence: CASRPNPGTEAFF. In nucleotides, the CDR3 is TGTGCCAGCAGACCTAATCCAGGGACTGAAGCTTTCTTT.

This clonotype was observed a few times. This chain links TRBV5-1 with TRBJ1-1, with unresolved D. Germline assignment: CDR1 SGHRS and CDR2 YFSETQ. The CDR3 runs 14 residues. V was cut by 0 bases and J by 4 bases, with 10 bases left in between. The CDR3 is CASSLGTGSTEAFF. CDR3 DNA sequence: TGCGCCAGCAGCTTGGGGACCGGGAGCACTGAAGCTTTCTTT.

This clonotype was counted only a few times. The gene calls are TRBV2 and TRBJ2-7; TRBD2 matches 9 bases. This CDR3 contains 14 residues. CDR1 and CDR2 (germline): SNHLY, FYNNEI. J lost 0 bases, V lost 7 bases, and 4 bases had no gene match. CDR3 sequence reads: CASNPSGVSYEQYF. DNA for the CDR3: TGTGCCAGCAATCCTAGCGGGGTCTCCTACGAGCAGTACTTC.

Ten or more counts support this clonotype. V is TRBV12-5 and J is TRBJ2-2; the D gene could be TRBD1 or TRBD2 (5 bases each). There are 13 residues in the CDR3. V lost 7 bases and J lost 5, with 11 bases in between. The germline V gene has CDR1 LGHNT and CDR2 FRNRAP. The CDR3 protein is CASARDGTGELFF. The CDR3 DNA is TGTGCTAGTGCCCGGGACGGAACCGGGGAGCTGTTTTTT.

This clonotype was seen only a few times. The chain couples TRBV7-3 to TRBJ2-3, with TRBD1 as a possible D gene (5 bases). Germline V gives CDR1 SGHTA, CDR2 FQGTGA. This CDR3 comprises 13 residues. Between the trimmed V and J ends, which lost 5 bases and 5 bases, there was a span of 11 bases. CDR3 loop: CASSLNQGDTQYF. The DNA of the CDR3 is TGTGCCAGCAGCCTCAATCAGGGAGATACGCAGTATTTT. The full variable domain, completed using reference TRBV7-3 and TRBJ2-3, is GAGVSQTPSNKVTEKGKYVELRCDPISGHTALYWYRQSLGQGPEFLIYFQGTGAADDSGLPNDRFFAVRPEGSVSTLKIQRTERGDSAVYLCASSLNQGDTQYFGPGTRLTVL.

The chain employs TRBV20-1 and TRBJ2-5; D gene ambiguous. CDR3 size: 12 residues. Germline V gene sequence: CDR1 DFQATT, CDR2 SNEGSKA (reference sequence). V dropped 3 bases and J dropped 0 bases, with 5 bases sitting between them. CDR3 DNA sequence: TGCAGTGCTAGGGAGTACCAAGAGACCCAGTACTTC. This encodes CSAREYQETQYF.

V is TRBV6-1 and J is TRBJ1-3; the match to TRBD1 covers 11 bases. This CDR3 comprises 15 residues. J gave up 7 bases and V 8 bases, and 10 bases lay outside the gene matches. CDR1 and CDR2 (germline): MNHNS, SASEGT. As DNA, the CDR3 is TGTGCCAGCGGCTTAAGGACAGGGGGCGCGAACACCATATATTTT. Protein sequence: CASGLRTGGANTIYF.

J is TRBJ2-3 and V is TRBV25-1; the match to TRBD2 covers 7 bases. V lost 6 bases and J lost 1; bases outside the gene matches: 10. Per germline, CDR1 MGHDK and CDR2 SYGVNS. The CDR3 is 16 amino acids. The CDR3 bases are TGTGCCAGCAGCCCGAGGGAGGGGTATGGCACAGATACGCAGTATTTT. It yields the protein CASSPREGYGTDTQYF.

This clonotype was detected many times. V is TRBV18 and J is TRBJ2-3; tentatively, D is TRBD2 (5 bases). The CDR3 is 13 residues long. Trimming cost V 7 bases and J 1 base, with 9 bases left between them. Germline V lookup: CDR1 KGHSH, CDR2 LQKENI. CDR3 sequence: CASWGARTDTQYF. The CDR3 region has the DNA TGTGCCAGCTGGGGAGCGCGCACAGATACGCAGTATTTT.

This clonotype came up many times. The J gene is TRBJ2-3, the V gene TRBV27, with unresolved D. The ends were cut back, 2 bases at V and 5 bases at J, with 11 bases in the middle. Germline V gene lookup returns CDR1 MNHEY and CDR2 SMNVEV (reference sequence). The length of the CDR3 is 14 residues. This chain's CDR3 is CASSLNSGGDTQYF. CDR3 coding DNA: TGTGCCAGCAGTTTAAACTCCGGTGGAGATACGCAGTATTTT.

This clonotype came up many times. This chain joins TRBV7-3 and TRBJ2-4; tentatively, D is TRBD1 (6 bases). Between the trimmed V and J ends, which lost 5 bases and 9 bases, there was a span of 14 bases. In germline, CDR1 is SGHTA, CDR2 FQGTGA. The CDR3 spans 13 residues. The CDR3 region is CASSRDRMGIQYF. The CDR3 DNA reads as TGTGCCAGCAGCCGAGACAGGATGGGCATTCAGTACTTC.

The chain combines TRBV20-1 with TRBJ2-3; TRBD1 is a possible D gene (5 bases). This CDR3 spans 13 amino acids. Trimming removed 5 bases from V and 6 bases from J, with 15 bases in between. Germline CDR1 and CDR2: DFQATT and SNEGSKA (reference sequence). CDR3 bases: TGCAGTGCTGGCTCCGACAGAAGTGATACGCAGTATTTT. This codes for CSAGSDRSDTQYF.

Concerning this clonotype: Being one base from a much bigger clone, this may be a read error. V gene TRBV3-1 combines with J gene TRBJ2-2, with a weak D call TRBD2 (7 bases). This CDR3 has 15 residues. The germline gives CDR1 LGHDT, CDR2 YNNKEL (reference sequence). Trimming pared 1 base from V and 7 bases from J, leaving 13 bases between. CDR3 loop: CASSQGGGASGELFF. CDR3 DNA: TGTGCCAGCAGCCAAGGGGGGGGCGCCAGCGGGGAGCTGTTTTTT.

CDR3 amino acids: CASSPGDRDFNEQFF. In nucleotides, the CDR3 is TGCGCCAGCAGTCCTGGGGATCGGGACTTCAATGAGCAGTTCTTC. The genes are TRBV5-1 and TRBJ2-1; tentative D call: TRBD2 (6 bases). Between the trimmed V and J ends, which lost 5 bases and 6 bases, there was a span of 18 bases. Germline values: CDR1 SGHRS, CDR2 YFSETQ. The CDR3 contains 15 residues. Full variable domain (missing parts from reference TRBV5-1 and TRBJ2-1): KAGVTQTPRYLIKTRGQQVTLSCSPISGHRSVSWYQQTPGQGLQFLFEYFSETQRNKGNFPGRFSGRQFSNSRSEMNVSTLELGDSALYLCASSPGDRDFNEQFFGPGTRLTVL.

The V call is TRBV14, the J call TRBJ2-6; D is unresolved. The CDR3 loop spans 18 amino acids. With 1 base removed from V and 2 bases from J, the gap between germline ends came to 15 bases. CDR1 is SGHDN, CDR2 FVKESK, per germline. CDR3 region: CASSQVFGQSAGANVLTF. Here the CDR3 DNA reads TGTGCCAGCAGCCAAGTTTTCGGGCAGTCGGCTGGGGCCAACGTCCTGACTTTC.

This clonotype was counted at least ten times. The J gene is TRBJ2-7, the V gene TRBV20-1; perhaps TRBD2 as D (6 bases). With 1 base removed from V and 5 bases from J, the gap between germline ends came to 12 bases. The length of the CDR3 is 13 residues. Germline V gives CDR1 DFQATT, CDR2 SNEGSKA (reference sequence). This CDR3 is CSARVPRRDEQYF. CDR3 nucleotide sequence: TGCAGTGCTAGAGTACCCCGGAGGGACGAGCAGTACTTC.

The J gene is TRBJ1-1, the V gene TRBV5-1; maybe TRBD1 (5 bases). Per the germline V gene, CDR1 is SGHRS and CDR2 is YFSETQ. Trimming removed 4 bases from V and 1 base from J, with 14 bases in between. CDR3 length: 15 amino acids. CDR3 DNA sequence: TGCGCCAGCAGCCCGGGGGGAGGGAAGAACACTGAAGCTTTCTTT. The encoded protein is CASSPGGGKNTEAFF.

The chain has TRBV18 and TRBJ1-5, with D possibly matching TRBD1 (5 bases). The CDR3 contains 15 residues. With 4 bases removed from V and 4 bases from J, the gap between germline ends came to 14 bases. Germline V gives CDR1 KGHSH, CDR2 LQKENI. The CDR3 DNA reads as TGTGCCAGCTCACTCGGGGGTCCGTCGAATCAGCCCCAGCATTTT. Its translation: CASSLGGPSNQPQHF.

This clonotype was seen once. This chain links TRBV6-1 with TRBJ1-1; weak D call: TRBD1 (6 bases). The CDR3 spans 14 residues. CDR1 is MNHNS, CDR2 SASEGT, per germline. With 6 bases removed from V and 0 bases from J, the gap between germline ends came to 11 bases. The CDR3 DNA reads TGTGCCAGCAGCAAGGGACATCTGAACACTGAAGCTTTCTTT. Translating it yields CASSKGHLNTEAFF.

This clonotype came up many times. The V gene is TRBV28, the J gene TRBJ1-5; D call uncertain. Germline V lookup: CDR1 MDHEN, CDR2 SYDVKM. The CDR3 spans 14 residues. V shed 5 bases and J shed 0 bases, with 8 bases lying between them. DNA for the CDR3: TGTGCCAGCAGTCGGCTTTTTAGCAATCAGCCCCAGCATTTT. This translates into CASSRLFSNQPQHF.

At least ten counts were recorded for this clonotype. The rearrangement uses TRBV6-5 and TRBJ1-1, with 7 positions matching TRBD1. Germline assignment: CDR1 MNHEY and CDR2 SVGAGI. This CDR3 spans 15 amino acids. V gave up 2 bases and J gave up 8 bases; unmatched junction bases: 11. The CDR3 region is CASSYPQGGLGEAFF. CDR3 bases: TGTGCCAGCAGTTACCCACAAGGGGGCCTTGGGGAAGCTTTCTTT.

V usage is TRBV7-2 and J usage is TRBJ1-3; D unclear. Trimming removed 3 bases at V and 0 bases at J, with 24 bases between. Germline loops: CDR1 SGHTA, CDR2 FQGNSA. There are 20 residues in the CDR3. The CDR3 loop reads CASSFFWPPLFRTSGNTIYF. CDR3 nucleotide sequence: TGTGCCAGCAGCTTCTTTTGGCCTCCCCTTTTCCGGACCTCTGGAAACACCATATATTTT. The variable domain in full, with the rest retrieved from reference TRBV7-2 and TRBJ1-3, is GAGVSQSPSNKVTEKGKDVELRCDPISGHTALYWYRQSLGQGLEFLIYFQGNSAPDKSGLPSDRFSAERTGGSVSTLTIQRTQQEDSAVYLCASSFFWPPLFRTSGNTIYFGEGSWLTVV.

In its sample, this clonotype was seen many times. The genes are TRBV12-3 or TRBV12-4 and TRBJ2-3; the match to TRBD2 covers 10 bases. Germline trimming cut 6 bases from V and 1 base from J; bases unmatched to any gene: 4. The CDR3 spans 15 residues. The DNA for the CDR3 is TGTGCCAGCAGATCCGGGACTAGCGGCACAGATACGCAGTATTTT. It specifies CASRSGTSGTDTQYF.

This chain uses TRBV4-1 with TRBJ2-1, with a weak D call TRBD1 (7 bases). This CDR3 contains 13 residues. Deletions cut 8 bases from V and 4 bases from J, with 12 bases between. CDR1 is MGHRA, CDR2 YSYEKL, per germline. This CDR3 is CASQGGPYNEQFF. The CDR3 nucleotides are TGCGCCAGCCAGGGGGGCCCGTACAATGAGCAGTTCTTC.

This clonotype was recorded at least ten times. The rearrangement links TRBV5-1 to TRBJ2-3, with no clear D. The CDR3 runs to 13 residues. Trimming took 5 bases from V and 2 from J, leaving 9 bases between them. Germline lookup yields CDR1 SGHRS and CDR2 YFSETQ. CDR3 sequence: CASSFDITDTQYF. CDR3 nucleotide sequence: TGCGCCAGCAGTTTCGACATCACAGATACGCAGTATTTT.

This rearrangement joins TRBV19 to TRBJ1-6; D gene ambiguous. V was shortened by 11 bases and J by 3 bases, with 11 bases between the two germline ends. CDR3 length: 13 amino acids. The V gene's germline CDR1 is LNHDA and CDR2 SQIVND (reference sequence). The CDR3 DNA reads TGTGCCTCCAACTCGCTCTATAATTCACCCCTCCACTTT. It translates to CASNSLYNSPLHF.